This TCR beta chain originates from a study of blood T cell repertoires in COVID-19. On the study more broadly: Nucleic acid was either cDNA or gDNA, and it came from T cells, B-cell-depleted T cells, or PBMCs.

The CDR3 covers 15 residues. The germline V and J ends were trimmed by 2 bases and 5 bases, with 13 bases remaining between them. The germline gives CDR1 SGDLS, CDR2 YYNGEE. The assay was immunoSEQ multiplex PCR, and TCRdb's table has in-frame clones only and misses some. The sample lists 150,000 or so clones, 85% seen once, with approximately 3.3% in the top ten. The chain recombines TRBV9 with TRBJ1-4; maybe TRBD1 (5 bases). The TCR originated in a human donor with acute or convalescent COVID-19. The donor label of this sample is uncertain. Sequenced input: peripheral blood. CDR3 sequence (DNA): TGTGCCAGCAGCGTCCTCCAGGGCCTGAATGAAAAACTGTTTTTT. Protein product: CASSVLQGLNEKLFF.